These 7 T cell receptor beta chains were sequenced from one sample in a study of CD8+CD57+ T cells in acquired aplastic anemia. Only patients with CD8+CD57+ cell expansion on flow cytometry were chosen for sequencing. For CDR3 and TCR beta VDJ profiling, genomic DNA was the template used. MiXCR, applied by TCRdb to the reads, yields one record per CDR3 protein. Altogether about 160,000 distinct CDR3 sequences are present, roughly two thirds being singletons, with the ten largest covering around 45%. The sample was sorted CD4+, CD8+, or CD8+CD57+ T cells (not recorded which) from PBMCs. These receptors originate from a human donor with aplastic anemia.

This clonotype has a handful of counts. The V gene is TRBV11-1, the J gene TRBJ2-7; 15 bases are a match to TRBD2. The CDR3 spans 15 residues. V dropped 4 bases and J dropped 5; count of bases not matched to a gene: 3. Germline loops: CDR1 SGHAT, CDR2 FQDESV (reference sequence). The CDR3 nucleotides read TGTGCCAGCAGCTCGGGACTAGCGGGAGGACACGAGCAGTACTTC. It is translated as CASSSGLAGGHEQYF.

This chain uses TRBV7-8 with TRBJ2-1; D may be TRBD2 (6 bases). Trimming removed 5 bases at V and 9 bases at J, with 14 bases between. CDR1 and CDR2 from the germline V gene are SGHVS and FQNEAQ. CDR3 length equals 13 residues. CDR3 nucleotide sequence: TGTGCCAGCAGCATGGGACCCGGGAGTGAGCAGTTCTTC. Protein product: CASSMGPGSEQFF. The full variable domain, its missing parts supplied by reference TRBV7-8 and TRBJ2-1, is GAGVSQSPRYKVAKRGQDVALRCDPISGHVSLFWYQQALGQGPEFLTYFQNEAQLDKSGLPSDRFFAERPEGSVSTLKIQRTQQEDSAVYLCASSMGPGSEQFFGPGTRLTVL.

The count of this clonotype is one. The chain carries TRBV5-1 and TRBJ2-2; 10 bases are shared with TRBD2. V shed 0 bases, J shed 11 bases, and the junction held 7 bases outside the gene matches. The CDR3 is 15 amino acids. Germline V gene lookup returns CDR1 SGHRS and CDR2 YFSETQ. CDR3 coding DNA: TGCGCCAGCAGCTTGGCCCGGTCTAGCGGGGGAGAGCTGTTTTTT. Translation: CASSLARSSGGELFF.

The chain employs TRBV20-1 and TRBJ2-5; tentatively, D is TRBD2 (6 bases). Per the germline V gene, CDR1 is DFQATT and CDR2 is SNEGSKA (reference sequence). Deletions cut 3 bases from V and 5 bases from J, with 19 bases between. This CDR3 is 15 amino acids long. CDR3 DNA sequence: TGCAGTGCTAGCAGGATTCATGGAGGGCACGAGACCCAGTACTTC. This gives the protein CSASRIHGGHETQYF.

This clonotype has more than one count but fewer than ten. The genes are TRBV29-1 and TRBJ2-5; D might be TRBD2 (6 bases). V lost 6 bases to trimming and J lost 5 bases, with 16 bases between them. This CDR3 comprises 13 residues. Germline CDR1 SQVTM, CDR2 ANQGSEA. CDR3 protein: CSVGLRQRETQYF. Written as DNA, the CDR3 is TGCAGCGTGGGACTCCGGCAGAGGGAGACCCAGTACTTC.

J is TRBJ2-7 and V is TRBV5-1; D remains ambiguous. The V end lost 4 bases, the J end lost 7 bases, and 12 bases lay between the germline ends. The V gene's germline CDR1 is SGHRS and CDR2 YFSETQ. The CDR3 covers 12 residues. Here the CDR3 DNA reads TGCGCCAGCAGCCAGACCACCGAGGAGCAGTACTTC. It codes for CASSQTTEEQYF. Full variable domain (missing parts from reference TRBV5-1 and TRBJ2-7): KAGVTQTPRYLIKTRGQQVTLSCSPISGHRSVSWYQQTPGQGLQFLFEYFSETQRNKGNFPGRFSGRQFSNSRSEMNVSTLELGDSALYLCASSQTTEEQYFGPGTRLTVT.

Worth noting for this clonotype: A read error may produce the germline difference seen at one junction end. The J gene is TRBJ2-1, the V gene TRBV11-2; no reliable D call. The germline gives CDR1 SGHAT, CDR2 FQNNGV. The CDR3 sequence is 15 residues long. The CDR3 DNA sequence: TGTGCCAGCAGACCCAGTGGGATGGGTAAAAATGAGCCGTTCTTC. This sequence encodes CASRPSGMGKNEPFF.